The 22 T cell receptor beta chains presented below share a single source sample, sequenced in a study of OX40 agonist ivuxolimab in advanced cancers. Repertoires were generated with immunoSEQ multiplex PCR, while TCRdb's copy carries only in-frame clones and drops some. The data contain roughly 76,000 clones, around 90% of them singletons. Here the sequenced sample was CD4+ or CD8+ T cells sorted from blood, taken in a trial of the OX40 agonist ivuxolimab. The receptor set was obtained from an adult with an advanced solid tumor such as melanoma, head and neck, liver or kidney cancer.

This clone has only a few counts. The CDR3 region is CASSPDGAEAFF. For the CDR3, the DNA is TGCGCCAGCAGCCCTGACGGGGCTGAAGCTTTCTTT. The chain carries TRBV4-3 and TRBJ1-1; D unclear. The V and J ends lost 4 bases and 6 bases respectively, with 9 bases between them. The CDR3 is 12 amino acids. CDR1 is LGHNA and CDR2 is YSLEER in the germline V gene.

This sequence joins TRBV5-1 and TRBJ2-3; no reliable D call. Germline V CDR1 and CDR2: SGHRS, YFSETQ. The CDR3 sequence is 16 residues long. V gave up 4 bases and J gave up 2 bases, with 17 bases separating them. Here the CDR3 DNA reads TGCGCCAGCAGCCTCACACGGAACCCCACCACAGATACGCAGTATTTT. This codes for CASSLTRNPTTDTQYF.

This clone was recorded once. J is TRBJ1-6 and V is TRBV6-5; D possibly corresponds to TRBD1 (5 bases). V was clipped by 6 bases and J by 13 bases, with 19 bases between them. This CDR3 is 14 amino acids long. CDR1 is MNHEY, CDR2 SVGAGI, per germline. The CDR3 region has the DNA TGTGCCAGCAGCTCTGATGGCGGGACTTCTCCCCTCCACTTT. Its protein product is CASSSDGGTSPLHF.

The chain couples TRBV27 to TRBJ2-1; unclear D gene. V lost 4 bases to trimming and J lost 0 bases, with 10 bases between them. Per germline, CDR1 MNHEY and CDR2 SMNVEV (reference sequence). This CDR3 comprises 15 residues. The CDR3 spells CASSYAGSSYNEQFF. In nucleotides, the CDR3 is TGTGCCAGCAGTTATGCAGGTAGCTCCTACAATGAGCAGTTCTTC.

The chain carries TRBV4-3 and TRBJ2-1, with TRBD2 matching 7 bases. This CDR3 spans 15 amino acids. CDR1 is LGHNA and CDR2 is YSLEER in the germline V gene. V trimming: 6 bases; J trimming: 7 bases; junction bases outside the gene matches: 12. The CDR3, as DNA: TGCGCCAGCAGTCGTTGGGGGGGAGTGGAAAATGAGCAGTTCTTC. It translates to CASSRWGGVENEQFF.

The chain has TRBV7-3 and TRBJ2-5, with 7 bases that match TRBD2. Trimming cost V 2 bases and J 3 bases; bases outside gene matches: 9. This CDR3 is 16 amino acids long. The germline CDR1 and CDR2 sequences are SGHTA and FQGTGA. This chain's CDR3 is CASSLGPPSGEETQYF. The CDR3, as DNA: TGTGCCAGCAGCTTAGGACCACCCAGCGGGGAAGAGACCCAGTACTTC.

The chain combines TRBV5-4 with TRBJ1-4; D not certain. Trimming took off 7 bases at V and 6 bases at J, with 4 bases between the two ends. This CDR3 comprises 10 residues. Germline lookup yields CDR1 SGHNT and CDR2 YYREEE (reference sequence). CDR3 bases: TGTGCCAGCTACCATGAAAAACTGTTTTTT. The encoded protein is CASYHEKLFF. The full variable domain, in which reference TRBV5-4 and TRBJ1-4 provide the parts outside the CDR3, is ETGVTQSPTHLIKTRGQQVTLRCSSQSGHNTVSWYQQALGQGPQFIFQYYREEENGRGNFPPRFSGLQFPNYSSELNVNALELDDSALYLCASYHEKLFFGSGTQLSVL.

V is TRBV5-1 and J is TRBJ1-1; tentative D call: TRBD1 (5 bases). The CDR3 length is 14 residues. V was trimmed by 1 base and J by 0 bases, leaving 7 bases between them. CDR1 and CDR2 from the germline V gene are SGHRS and YFSETQ. The CDR3 DNA reads TGCGCCAGCAGCTTGACAGGATTGAACACTGAAGCTTTCTTT. It translates to CASSLTGLNTEAFF.

This clone is a singleton in its sample. The genes are TRBV27 and TRBJ2-3; D is possibly TRBD2 (5 bases). The CDR3 totals 14 residues. The ends were cut back, 6 bases at V and 4 bases at J, with 14 bases in the middle. Germline CDR1 and CDR2: MNHEY and SMNVEV (reference sequence). The chain's CDR3 is CASSSDEGADTQYF. CDR3 DNA: TGTGCCAGCAGCTCGGACGAGGGCGCAGATACGCAGTATTTT.

This clone came up a few times. This chain connects TRBV4-1 to TRBJ1-3; D unclear. Germline V gene lookup returns CDR1 MGHRA and CDR2 YSYEKL. V gave up 0 bases and J gave up 0 bases, with 6 bases separating them. This CDR3 region has 15 residues. CDR3 in DNA: TGCGCCAGCAGCCAAGATAGGCGCTCTGGAAACACCATATATTTT. Protein product: CASSQDRRSGNTIYF.

This chain uses TRBV11-1 with TRBJ1-1; D remains ambiguous. The V gene lost 1 base and the J gene lost 1 base, with 4 bases spanning the gap. The germline gives CDR1 SGHAT, CDR2 FQDESV (reference sequence). This CDR3 region has 13 residues. DNA for the CDR3: TGTGCCAGCAGCTTAGGGAAGAACACTGAAGCTTTCTTT. Protein: CASSLGKNTEAFF.

This clone is a singleton in its sample. The J gene is TRBJ1-2, the V gene TRBV4-3; D remains ambiguous. The CDR3 is made up of 14 amino acids. Per the germline V gene, CDR1 is LGHNA and CDR2 is YSLEER. V gave up 4 bases and J gave up 4 bases, with 13 bases separating them. The CDR3 sequence is CASSPGVKGYGYTF. For the CDR3, the DNA is TGCGCCAGCAGCCCTGGGGTTAAGGGCTATGGCTACACCTTC.

The gene calls are TRBV7-2 and TRBJ2-1; a possible D gene is TRBD2 (5 bases). The germline V gene has CDR1 SGHTA and CDR2 FQGNSA. There are 16 residues in the CDR3. The ends were cut back, 5 bases at V and 2 bases at J, with 16 bases in the middle. CDR3 sequence (DNA): TGTGCCAGCAGCCCACCACTAGGCTCACCCTACAATGAGCAGTTCTTC. Its protein product is CASSPPLGSPYNEQFF.

The chain carries TRBV6-5 and TRBJ1-5; 7 positions match TRBD1. Germline V lookup: CDR1 MNHEY, CDR2 SVGAGI. J was trimmed by 0 bases and V by 0 bases; bases with no gene match: 2. The CDR3 has 16 residues. In DNA, the CDR3 is TGTGCCAGCAGTTACTCGCAGGGGGATAGCAATCAGCCCCAGCATTTT. It yields the protein CASSYSQGDSNQPQHF.

The V call is TRBV19, the J call TRBJ1-1, with D uncertain. The V gene's germline CDR1 is LNHDA and CDR2 SQIVND (reference sequence). V lost 5 bases, J lost 0 bases, and 13 bases lay in between. The CDR3 is 15 amino acids. The CDR3 reads CASSLDWALNTEAFF. The CDR3 DNA reads as TGTGCCAGTAGTCTGGACTGGGCCTTGAACACTGAAGCTTTCTTT.

V and J are TRBV19 and TRBJ2-1; the D call may be TRBD1 or TRBD2 (5 bases each). CDR3 length equals 15 residues. Germline V gene data show CDR1 as LNHDA and CDR2 as SQIVND (reference sequence). The ends were cut back, 7 bases at V and 5 bases at J, with 18 bases in the middle. CDR3: CASIGWGNTDNEQFF. The CDR3 DNA reads as TGTGCCAGTATCGGATGGGGGAACACTGACAATGAGCAGTTCTTC.

The gene calls are TRBV4-3 and TRBJ2-7; D possibly corresponds to TRBD2 (6 bases). V was clipped by 0 bases and J by 2 bases, with 17 bases between them. The CDR3 has 17 residues. CDR1 and CDR2 (germline): LGHNA, YSLEER. The CDR3 loop reads CASSQEVSSGGAYEQYF. The DNA for the CDR3 is TGCGCCAGCAGCCAAGAGGTTAGTAGCGGTGGGGCCTACGAGCAGTACTTC.

The chain combines TRBV27 with TRBJ2-7, with a possible D match to TRBD1 (7 bases). The V end was cut by 6 bases, the J end by 3 bases, with 12 bases between. From germline, CDR1 is MNHEY and CDR2 SMNVEV (reference sequence). CDR3 length: 13 amino acids. The CDR3 spells CASRAGGYYEQYF. In DNA form, the CDR3 reads TGTGCCAGCAGGGCAGGGGGGTACTACGAGCAGTACTTC.

The chain is built from TRBV27 and TRBJ2-5, with D maybe TRBD1 (5 bases). The germline V gene encodes CDR1 MNHEY and CDR2 SMNVEV (reference sequence). CDR3 length: 15 amino acids. Trimming stripped 2 bases from V and 5 bases from J, with 15 bases between. CDR3 loop: CASSLGAQDTETQYF. The CDR3, as DNA: TGTGCCAGCAGTTTAGGGGCCCAGGACACCGAGACCCAGTACTTC.

Only one count was recorded for this clone. J is TRBJ2-1 and V is TRBV6-5, with D uncertain. The germline CDR1 and CDR2 sequences are MNHEY and SVGAGI. V lost 8 bases to trimming and J lost 1 base, with 12 bases between them. CDR3 length: 14 residues. The CDR3, as DNA: TGTGCCAGCCGCGACGGAACTTCCTACAATGAGCAGTTCTTC. This gives the protein CASRDGTSYNEQFF.

The rearrangement links TRBV7-2 to TRBJ1-2, with D tentatively TRBD1 (5 bases). The germline CDR1 and CDR2 sequences are SGHTA and FQGNSA. The CDR3 runs 14 residues. V was pared by 3 bases and J by 4 bases, with 12 bases between. The CDR3 reads CASSFLQAAYGYTF. Here the CDR3 DNA reads TGTGCCAGCAGCTTTCTACAGGCTGCCTATGGCTACACCTTC.

The V gene is TRBV5-8, the J gene TRBJ2-7, with 10 bases matching TRBD1. Looked up from germline, CDR1 is SGHTS and CDR2 is YDEGEE. Trimming removed 2 bases from V and 2 bases from J; junction bases left unmatched: 10. The CDR3 has 17 amino acids. CDR3 sequence reads: CASSFRQGAVGTYEQYF. In DNA, the CDR3 is TGTGCCAGCAGCTTCCGACAGGGGGCCGTTGGAACCTACGAGCAGTACTTC.